This T cell receptor beta chain comes out of a study of memory CD4+ T cells and cytomegalovirus serostatus. Turning to the study itself: Healthy Belgian adult donors included about 10 CMV-positive and 24 CMV-negative people.

The sort gate was single viable CD3+CD4+CD8-CD45RO+ cells for memory CD4+ T cells. Study processing details: After removing out-of-frame reads, 2 million to 2.5 million distinct TCRbeta sequences remained. Method: immunoSEQ multiplex PCR; TCRdb's copy keeps in-frame clones and lacks some. That table gives V, J and clone size, and the DNA gave D and trimming. In the table there are over 60,000 clones, 77% of which are singletons. Broader study findings: Each of some 67 CMV-associated TCRbeta sequences occurred in one to five individuals.

Worth noting for this clone: Its target is not known.

V lost 4 bases to trimming and J lost 0 bases, with 16 bases between them. In germline, CDR1 is LGHNA, CDR2 YNFKEQ. The CDR3 is 17 amino acids. Sequencing was performed on memory CD4+ T cells from blood. J is TRBJ2-4 and V is TRBV4-2; TRBD1 is a possible D gene (6 bases). The TCR was taken from an adult in good health and CMV-seronegative. CDR3 sequence (DNA): TGTGCCAGCAGCCTCCATTCAGGGGTTGGAGCCAAAAACATTCAGTACTTC. It translates to CASSLHSGVGAKNIQYF.